This T cell receptor beta chain was sequenced in a study of shared clonotypes between healthy human individuals. Germline CDR1 SNHLY, CDR2 FYNNEI. V gave up 2 bases and J gave up 3 bases; unmatched junction bases: 2. CDR3 length equals 15 residues. TCRdb's copy holds only in-frame clones and misses some; the assay was immunoSEQ multiplex PCR. The sample shows approximately 2.5 million clones, over 85% of them seen only once. The chain is built from TRBV2 and TRBJ2-1, with TRBD2 identical over 9 bases. This receptor was identified in a man aged 18 to 35 in good health. The sequenced sample consisted of naive CD4+ T cells sorted from blood. Sample subset: CD45RA+ positively selected. CDR3 amino acids: CASSERSGGYNEQFF. In DNA, the CDR3 is TGTGCCAGCAGTGAACGTAGCGGGGGCTACAATGAGCAGTTCTTC.